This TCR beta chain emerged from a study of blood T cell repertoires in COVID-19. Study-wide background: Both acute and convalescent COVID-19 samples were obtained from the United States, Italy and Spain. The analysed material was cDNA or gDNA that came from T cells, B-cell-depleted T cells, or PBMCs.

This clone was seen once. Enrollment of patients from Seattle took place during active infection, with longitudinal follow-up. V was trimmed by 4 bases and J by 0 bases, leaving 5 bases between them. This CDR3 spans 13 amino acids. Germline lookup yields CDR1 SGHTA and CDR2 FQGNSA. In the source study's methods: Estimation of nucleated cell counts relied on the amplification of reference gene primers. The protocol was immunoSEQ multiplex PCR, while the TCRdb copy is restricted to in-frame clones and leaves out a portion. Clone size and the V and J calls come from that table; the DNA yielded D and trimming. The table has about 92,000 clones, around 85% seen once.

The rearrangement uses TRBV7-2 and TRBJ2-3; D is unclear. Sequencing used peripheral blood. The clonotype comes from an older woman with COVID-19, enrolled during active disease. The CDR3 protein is CASSSQSTDTQYF. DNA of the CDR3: TGTGCCAGCAGCTCCCAGAGCACAGATACGCAGTATTTT.